The clone carrying this TCR beta chain was observed once. The CDR3 loop spans 15 amino acids. V was pared by 5 bases and J by 3 bases, with 16 bases between. Germline V gene lookup returns CDR1 SNHLY and CDR2 FYNNEI. Generated by immunoSEQ multiplex PCR, the TCRdb table keeps only in-frame clones and is missing some. Of 60,000 to 90,000 clones detected, 80% to 90% appear once; the ten largest clones hold around 0.73%. This sample stems from a study of OX40 agonist ivuxolimab in advanced cancers. Study-level background: Across the patients, intravenous ivuxolimab was delivered every 2 weeks at 0.01 to 10 mg/kg.

The chain employs TRBV2 and TRBJ1-2; maybe TRBD1 (6 bases). The TCR was taken from an adult with an advanced solid tumor such as melanoma, head and neck, liver or kidney cancer. The specimen was CD4+ or CD8+ T cells sorted from blood, collected in a trial of the OX40 agonist ivuxolimab. The CDR3, as DNA: TGTGCCAGCAGTCGCTCCCACAGGGAGTACTATGGCTACACCTTC. This gives the protein CASSRSHREYYGYTF.